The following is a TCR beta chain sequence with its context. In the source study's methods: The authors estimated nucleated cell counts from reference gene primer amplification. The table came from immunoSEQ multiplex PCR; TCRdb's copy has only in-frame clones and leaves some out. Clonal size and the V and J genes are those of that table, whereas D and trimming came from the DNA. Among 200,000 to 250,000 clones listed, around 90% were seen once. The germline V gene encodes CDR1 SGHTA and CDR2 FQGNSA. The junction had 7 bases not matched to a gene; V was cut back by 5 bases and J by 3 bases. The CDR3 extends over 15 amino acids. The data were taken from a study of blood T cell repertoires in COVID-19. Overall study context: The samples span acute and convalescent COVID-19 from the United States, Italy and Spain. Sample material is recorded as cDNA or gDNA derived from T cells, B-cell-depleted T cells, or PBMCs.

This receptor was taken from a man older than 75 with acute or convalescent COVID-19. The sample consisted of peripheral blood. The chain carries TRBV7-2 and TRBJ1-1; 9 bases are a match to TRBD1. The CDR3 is CASSTRTGVDTEAFF. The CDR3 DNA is TGTGCCAGCAGCACACGGACAGGGGTGGACACTGAAGCTTTCTTT.